This TCR beta chain appears in the sequencing data of a study of blood T cell repertoires in COVID-19. As for the study in general: COVID-19 samples, acute and convalescent, were from the United States, Italy and Spain.

V lost 6 bases, J lost 1 base, and 8 bases stayed unmatched. The germline V gene has CDR1 LNHDA and CDR2 SQIVND (reference sequence). The length of the CDR3 is 15 residues. Participants were aged about 18 to 90 years, lived in 20 to 30 US areas, and enrolled virtually. As handled by the study authors: By means of reference gene primer amplification, nucleated cell counts were estimated. Generated by immunoSEQ multiplex PCR, the TCRdb table keeps only in-frame clones and is missing some. For V, J and clone size, that table is used; D and trimming come from the DNA. The profile shows around 330,000 clones, around 90% of them singletons.

Sequencing input: PBMCs or T cells enriched from blood (not recorded which). This chain uses TRBV19 with TRBJ1-1; TRBD1 aligns across 7 bases. The TCR sequence derives from a man in his sixties who had recovered from COVID-19. CDR3 amino acids: CASRKQGTSNTEAFF. CDR3 in DNA: TGTGCCAGTAGAAAACAGGGGACTTCGAACACTGAAGCTTTCTTT.